The 32 T cell receptor beta chains reported below all come from one sample, sequenced in a study of CD8 T cells in Susac syndrome. Random hexamers were used to reverse transcribe an amount of roughly 0.45 to 1 ug RNA. Using its own MiXCR run on the immunoSEQ multiplex PCR reads, TCRdb lists one record per CDR3 protein. The sample shows 140,000 or so distinct CDR3 sequences, approximately 96% of them seen only once. The sample comprised CD4+ T cells from PBMCs. The receptors originated from a human donor with Susac syndrome.

The V call is TRBV18, the J call TRBJ1-1, with 9 bases fitting TRBD1. The junction had 8 bases not matched to a gene; V was cut back by 2 bases and J by 4 bases. This CDR3 region has 16 residues. Germline CDR1 reads KGHSH; CDR2 reads LQKENI. The CDR3 coding sequence is TGTGCCAGCTCACCAACGGTACAGGGGGCCTTCACTGAAGCTTTCTTT. Translating gives CASSPTVQGAFTEAFF. Drawing the rest from reference TRBV18 and TRBJ1-1, the complete variable domain is NAGVMQNPRHLVRRRGQEARLRCSPMKGHSHVYWYRQLPEEGLKFMVYLQKENIIDESGMPKERFSAEFPKEGPSILRIQQVVRGDSAAYFCASSPTVQGAFTEAFFGQGTRLTVV.

The gene calls are TRBV3-1 and TRBJ1-2; D gene unclear. Trimming left V 9 bases short and J 8 bases short, with 13 bases between. This CDR3 spans 11 amino acids. The germline CDR1 and CDR2 sequences are LGHDT and YNNKEL (reference sequence). CDR3 nucleotide sequence: TGTGCCAGTGGTGCATTAGGAGGCTACACCTTC. Translation gives CASGALGGYTF.

CDR3 sequence reads: CASSLEDRENTEAFF. The CDR3 DNA reads TGCGCCAGCAGCCTTGAGGACAGGGAGAACACTGAAGCTTTCTTT. The chain uses TRBV4-1 and TRBJ1-1; 8 bases line up with TRBD1. This CDR3 is 15 amino acids long. The trim removed 4 bases at V and 1 base at J, leaving 5 bases unmatched. The germline V gene has CDR1 MGHRA and CDR2 YSYEKL.

CDR3 amino acids: CSAGSGGNTEAFF. For the CDR3, the DNA is TGCAGCGCCGGGTCTGGGGGGAACACTGAAGCTTTCTTT. V is TRBV29-1 and J is TRBJ1-1; maybe TRBD1 (5 bases). The germline V gene has CDR1 SQVTM and CDR2 ANQGSEA. Deletions cut 7 bases from V and 1 base from J, with 13 bases between. The CDR3 runs to 13 residues.

The genes are TRBV6-2 or TRBV6-3 and TRBJ2-1; D perhaps matches TRBD2 (5 bases). Trimming stripped 8 bases from V and 7 bases from J, with 9 bases between. CDR1 is MNHEY and CDR2 is SVGEGT in the germline V gene. The CDR3 extends over 11 amino acids. The CDR3 region has the DNA TGTGCCAGCGGGGAGTCAAATGAGCAGTTCTTC. It translates to CASGESNEQFF.

This clonotype was counted between two and nine times. V and J are TRBV6-1 and TRBJ2-1; D is unclear. In germline, CDR1 is MNHNS, CDR2 SASEGT. V dropped 5 bases and J dropped 12 bases, with 14 bases sitting between them. This CDR3 has 12 residues. The CDR3, as DNA: TGTGCCAGCAGTTCCCAGATAGGGCTGCAGTTCTTC. It translates to CASSSQIGLQFF.

This chain uses TRBV29-1 with TRBJ1-1; D remains unclear. In germline, CDR1 is SQVTM, CDR2 ANQGSEA. V was clipped by 4 bases and J by 1 base, with 10 bases between them. This CDR3 comprises 13 residues. CDR3 loop: CSVVGSQNTEAFF. In DNA, the CDR3 is TGCAGCGTTGTGGGCAGCCAGAACACTGAAGCTTTCTTT.

The chain links TRBV12-3 or TRBV12-4 to TRBJ2-7; D call uncertain. V lost 4 bases and J lost 7, with 14 bases in between. CDR3 length: 13 residues. The chain's CDR3 is CASSSSGRLEQYF. CDR3 sequence (DNA): TGTGCCAGCAGTTCCTCCGGACGATTAGAGCAGTACTTC.

J is TRBJ1-2 and V is TRBV5-1; 8 nucleotides match TRBD1. Looked up from germline, CDR1 is SGHRS and CDR2 is YFSETQ. The V segment lost 2 bases and the J segment 5 bases; nucleotides outside the gene matches: 5. CDR3 length: 14 amino acids. The CDR3 sequence: CASSFGDRGYGYTF. The CDR3 nucleotides read TGCGCCAGCAGCTTTGGTGACAGGGGTTATGGCTACACCTTC. The full variable domain, completed using reference TRBV5-1 and TRBJ1-2, is KAGVTQTPRYLIKTRGQQVTLSCSPISGHRSVSWYQQTPGQGLQFLFEYFSETQRNKGNFPGRFSGRQFSNSRSEMNVSTLELGDSALYLCASSFGDRGYGYTFGSGTRLTVV.

The J gene is TRBJ2-1, the V gene TRBV4-2; D might be TRBD1 or TRBD2, each matching 5 bases. The V and J ends lost 0 bases and 10 bases respectively, with 13 bases between them. In germline, CDR1 is LGHNA, CDR2 YNFKEQ. The CDR3 is made up of 14 amino acids. CDR3 in amino acids: CASSQELQGGEQFF. CDR3 in DNA: TGTGCCAGCAGCCAAGAGTTGCAGGGCGGGGAGCAGTTCTTC.

V and J are TRBV7-9 and TRBJ1-3; D is unclear. In germline, CDR1 is SEHNR, CDR2 FQNEAQ (reference sequence). CDR3 length: 13 amino acids. The V and J ends lost 6 bases and 7 bases respectively, with 13 bases between them. The DNA for the CDR3 is TGTGCCAGCAGACCCCGGACGGAGAACACCATATATTTT. It translates to CASRPRTENTIYF.

The chain links TRBV5-1 to TRBJ2-5, with D possibly TRBD1 on 5 matching bases. Germline values: CDR1 SGHRS, CDR2 YFSETQ. CDR3 length: 15 amino acids. Trimming stripped 4 bases from V and 4 bases from J, with 17 bases between. In DNA, the CDR3 is TGCGCCAGCAGCAGCCAATCGGACAAAGGAGAGACCCAGTACTTC. As protein: CASSSQSDKGETQYF.

The rearrangement links TRBV25-1 to TRBJ2-7, with 7 bases that match TRBD2. The V segment lost 0 bases and the J segment 7 bases; nucleotides outside the gene matches: 12. This CDR3 contains 16 residues. CDR1 and CDR2 (germline): MGHDK, SYGVNS. The CDR3 sequence is CASSEYGFSTSLEQYF. Written as DNA, the CDR3 is TGTGCCAGCAGTGAATATGGCTTCTCGACTAGCTTGGAGCAGTACTTC.

This chain links TRBV29-1 with TRBJ1-5; D ambiguous. The CDR3 length is 12 residues. V gave up 4 bases and J gave up 6 bases, with 10 bases separating them. The germline CDR1 and CDR2 sequences are SQVTM and ANQGSEA. The CDR3 reads CSVAWEGQPQHF. The CDR3, as DNA: TGCAGCGTTGCATGGGAGGGTCAGCCCCAGCATTTT.

The chain links TRBV7-9 to TRBJ2-1; 8 nucleotides agree with TRBD2. Germline CDR1 reads SEHNR; CDR2 reads FQNEAQ (reference sequence). V was clipped by 4 bases and J by 5 bases; unmatched bases: 7. The CDR3 consists of 15 residues. The CDR3 is CASSSSREGNNEQFF. The DNA for the CDR3 is TGTGCCAGCAGCTCCTCTCGGGAGGGGAACAATGAGCAGTTCTTC. Together with reference TRBV7-9 and TRBJ2-1, the CDR3 gives the full variable domain: DTGVSQNPRHKITKRGQNVTFRCDPISEHNRLYWYRQTLGQGPEFLTYFQNEAQLEKSRLLSDRFSAERPKGSFSTLEIQRTEQGDSAMYLCASSSSREGNNEQFFGPGTRLTVL.

This sequence joins TRBV20-1 and TRBJ1-5; no reliable D call. The V gene's germline CDR1 is DFQATT and CDR2 SNEGSKA (reference sequence). Trimming removed 0 bases at V and 9 bases at J, with 9 bases between. The CDR3 covers 12 residues. The CDR3 region is CSARDLEPPQHF. The DNA of the CDR3 is TGCAGTGCTAGAGATCTAGAGCCGCCCCAGCATTTT.

CDR3 amino acids: CASSESGGTDTQYF. The CDR3 DNA reads TGTGCCAGCAGTGAAAGCGGGGGCACAGATACGCAGTATTTT. The chain recombines TRBV25-1 with TRBJ2-3; 7 bases line up with TRBD2. This CDR3 is 14 amino acids long. CDR1 is MGHDK, CDR2 SYGVNS, per germline. Trimming took 2 bases from V and 1 from J; bases not matched to a gene: 0.

This chain connects TRBV9 to TRBJ2-2, with D uncertain. From germline, CDR1 is SGDLS and CDR2 YYNGEE. The CDR3 consists of 12 residues. V shed 2 bases and J shed 7 bases, with 6 bases lying between them. DNA for the CDR3: TGTGCCAGCAGCGTGTTTCTCGGGGAGCTGTTTTTT. Protein sequence: CASSVFLGELFF.

The V gene is TRBV23-1, the J gene TRBJ2-7, with D maybe TRBD2 (5 bases). TRBV23-1 is placed among ORFs of uncertain function. Trimming removed 3 bases from V and 5 bases from J, with 5 bases in between. The CDR3 contains 11 residues. The DNA for the CDR3 is TGCGCCAGCAGTCAGGGAGACGAGCAGTACTTC. This encodes CASSQGDEQYF.

The rearrangement links TRBV4-1 to TRBJ2-3; weak D call: TRBD2 (5 bases). This CDR3 spans 14 amino acids. V was pared by 0 bases and J by 5 bases, with 9 bases between. Germline values: CDR1 MGHRA, CDR2 YSYEKL. The CDR3 loop is CASSQDHRGDTQYF. The CDR3 region has the DNA TGCGCCAGCAGCCAAGATCATCGGGGAGATACGCAGTATTTT.

This clonotype was counted a single time. The V and J genes are TRBV12-3 or TRBV12-4 and TRBJ2-1; a weak D match, TRBD2 (6 bases). The CDR3 is 15 amino acids. V lost 1 base, J lost 4 bases, and 11 bases lay in between. The CDR3 reads CASSLDNGGYNEQFF. In DNA, the CDR3 is TGTGCCAGCAGTTTAGACAACGGGGGATACAATGAGCAGTTCTTC.

The chain carries TRBV29-1 and TRBJ1-3; perhaps TRBD1 as D (6 bases). The CDR3 contains 15 residues. Germline CDR1 is SQVTM and CDR2 is ANQGSEA. Trimming removed 1 base at V and 4 bases at J, with 14 bases between. The CDR3, as DNA: TGCAGCGTTGAAGGACCCGGCAGGGGAGGAAACACCATATATTTT. This sequence encodes CSVEGPGRGGNTIYF.

The rearrangement joins TRBV7-2 to TRBJ2-2; possibly TRBD2 for D (7 bases). Germline V gene data show CDR1 as SGHTA and CDR2 as FQGNSA. This CDR3 comprises 13 residues. The V end was cut by 5 bases, the J end by 9 bases, with 13 bases between. CDR3 DNA: TGTGCCAGCAGCAGAGGGGGGGGCCGGGAGCTGTTTTTT. Encoded protein: CASSRGGGRELFF.

The chain recombines TRBV27 with TRBJ1-5; D might be TRBD1 (5 bases). CDR1 is MNHEY, CDR2 SMNVEV, per germline (reference sequence). The CDR3 is 14 residues long. V was shortened by 6 bases and J by 2 bases, with 11 bases between the two germline ends. In nucleotides, the CDR3 is TGTGCCAGCAGCCTGCAGGGTGGCAATCAGCCCCAGCATTTT. Protein: CASSLQGGNQPQHF.

The chain links TRBV15 to TRBJ1-6, with 10 positions matching TRBD1. The V segment lost 3 bases and the J segment 8 bases; nucleotides outside the gene matches: 1. The CDR3 has 14 amino acids. Per the germline V gene, CDR1 is LNHNV and CDR2 is YYDKDF (reference sequence). The CDR3 DNA reads TGTGCCACCAGCAGGGGACAGGGGTATTCACCCCTCCACTTT. Translated: CATSRGQGYSPLHF.

The chain combines TRBV9 with TRBJ2-3; D unclear. V was shortened by 6 bases and J by 1 base, with 15 bases between the two germline ends. Per the germline V gene, CDR1 is SGDLS and CDR2 is YYNGEE. The length of the CDR3 is 15 residues. The CDR3 DNA reads TGTGCCAGCACAAAGGGATTGACTGGCACAGATACGCAGTATTTT. It is translated as CASTKGLTGTDTQYF.

This clonotype has only one observation. J is TRBJ1-2 and V is TRBV20-1; D ambiguous. CDR1 and CDR2 (germline): DFQATT, SNEGSKA (reference sequence). V gave up 0 bases and J gave up 4 bases, with 6 bases separating them. There are 12 residues in the CDR3. In DNA form, the CDR3 reads TGCAGTGCTAGAGATGGATCCTATGGCTACACCTTC. Its translation is CSARDGSYGYTF.

The rearrangement links TRBV29-1 to TRBJ2-2; 10 bases are a match to TRBD1. This CDR3 is 14 amino acids long. V lost 4 bases, J lost 4 bases, and 3 bases stayed unmatched. Germline CDR1 SQVTM, CDR2 ANQGSEA. The DNA of the CDR3 is TGCAGCGTTGTTCGGACAGGGGGCACCGGGGAGCTGTTTTTT. Translation: CSVVRTGGTGELFF.

This clonotype appeared a single time. The chain recombines TRBV20-1 with TRBJ2-1; 7 bases fit TRBD2. After removal of 6 bases from V and 2 bases from J, the junction contained 4 bases not matched to a gene. Germline V gene data show CDR1 as DFQATT and CDR2 as SNEGSKA (reference sequence). This CDR3 is built from 13 residues. CDR3 sequence: CSASGITYNEQFF. CDR3 coding DNA: TGCAGTGCGAGCGGGATCACCTACAATGAGCAGTTCTTC.

V and J are TRBV7-9 and TRBJ2-3; D gene uncertain. Germline-derived CDR1 and CDR2 are SEHNR and FQNEAQ (reference sequence). This CDR3 contains 13 residues. V lost 5 bases and J 5 bases, leaving 11 bases between the germline ends. In nucleotides, the CDR3 is TGTGCCAGCAGCCCTGATGTGGGAGATACGCAGTATTTT. It yields the protein CASSPDVGDTQYF.

V is TRBV29-1 and J is TRBJ2-7, with D maybe TRBD1 (6 bases). CDR1 and CDR2 from the germline V gene are SQVTM and ANQGSEA. The CDR3 sequence is 14 residues long. V was clipped by 6 bases and J by 3 bases, with 18 bases between them. The CDR3 region is CSVVRVLGGYEQYF. In DNA form, the CDR3 reads TGCAGCGTCGTCCGGGTACTAGGGGGCTACGAGCAGTACTTC.

The gene calls are TRBV23-1 and TRBJ1-2; D gene unclear. TRBV23-1 is an ORF; its function is uncertain. The CDR3 loop spans 19 amino acids. V was trimmed by 0 bases and J by 4 bases, leaving 24 bases between them. This CDR3 reads CASSQSLVTYTIPAYGYTF. CDR3 coding DNA: TGCGCCAGCAGTCAATCTCTAGTCACCTATACAATCCCTGCCTATGGCTACACCTTC.